This T cell receptor (beta chain) was identified in a study of T cell repertoires in cytomegalovirus infection. TCRdb recomputed calls from the reads with MiXCR, one row per CDR3 protein. The sample contains about 500,000 distinct CDR3 sequences, about 33% of which appear only once. This clonotype was observed a few times. Its specificity is not known. The V gene's germline CDR1 is SGHTA and CDR2 FQGNSA. Trimming left V 5 bases short and J 0 bases short, with 14 bases between. The CDR3 is 15 residues long. The starting material was cultured PBMCs, obtained from culture after CMV antigen stimulation. This clonotype originated in a human donor in good health (CMV status not recorded). Some clones in this sample may be carry-over from other donors' samples. V and J are TRBV7-2 and TRBJ2-7; D is unresolved. For the CDR3, the DNA is TGTGCCAGCAGCCACAGTCCTTTAAGCTCCTACGAGCAGTACGTC. Protein: CASSHSPLSSYEQYV.